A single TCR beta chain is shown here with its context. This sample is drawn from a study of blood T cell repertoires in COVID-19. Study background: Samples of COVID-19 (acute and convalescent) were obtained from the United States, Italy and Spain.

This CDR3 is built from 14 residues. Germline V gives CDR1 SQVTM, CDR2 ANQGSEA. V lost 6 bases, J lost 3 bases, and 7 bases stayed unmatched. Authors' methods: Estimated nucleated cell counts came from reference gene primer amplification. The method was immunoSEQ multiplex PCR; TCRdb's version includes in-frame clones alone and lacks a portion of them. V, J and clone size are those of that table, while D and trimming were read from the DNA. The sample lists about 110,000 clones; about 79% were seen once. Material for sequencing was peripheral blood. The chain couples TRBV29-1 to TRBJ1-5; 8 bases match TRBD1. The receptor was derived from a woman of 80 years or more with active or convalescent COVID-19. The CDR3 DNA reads TGCAGCGTCACCGGGACAGGACCCAATCAGCCCCAGCATTTT. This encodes CSVTGTGPNQPQHF.